One sample yielded the 2 T cell receptor beta chains listed below, sequenced in a study of T-cell reconstitution after alpha-beta-depleted transplantation in children. Unique molecular identifiers tagged the TCRbeta library. From the PCR reads, TCRdb called clonotypes with MiXCR, one entry per CDR3 protein. This repertoire shows a few hundred thousand distinct CDR3 sequences, approximately 9.7% found once; its top ten account for around 5%. The sample here was PBMCs from the stem cell graft donor, taken from the stem cell graft. These receptors originate from a human donor who donated a stem cell graft to a child with SCID.

The chain employs TRBV28 and TRBJ2-3, with 7 bases identical to TRBD2. Germline values: CDR1 MDHEN, CDR2 SYDVKM. This CDR3 is built from 15 residues. J lost 3 bases, V lost 5 bases, and 8 bases had no gene match. The CDR3 region is CASSDPGLPTDTQYF. The CDR3, as DNA: TGTGCCAGCAGTGATCCGGGACTACCTACAGATACGCAGTATTTT.

There are many counts of this clonotype. Here the CDR3 reads CASRTQGSSNQPQHF. CDR3 DNA: TGTGCCAGCAGGACTCAGGGATCCAGCAATCAGCCCCAGCATTTT. This chain uses TRBV12-3 or TRBV12-4 with TRBJ1-5, with D tentatively TRBD1 (5 bases). The V end lost 6 bases, the J end lost 1 base, and 13 bases lay between the germline ends. The CDR3 sequence is 15 residues long.